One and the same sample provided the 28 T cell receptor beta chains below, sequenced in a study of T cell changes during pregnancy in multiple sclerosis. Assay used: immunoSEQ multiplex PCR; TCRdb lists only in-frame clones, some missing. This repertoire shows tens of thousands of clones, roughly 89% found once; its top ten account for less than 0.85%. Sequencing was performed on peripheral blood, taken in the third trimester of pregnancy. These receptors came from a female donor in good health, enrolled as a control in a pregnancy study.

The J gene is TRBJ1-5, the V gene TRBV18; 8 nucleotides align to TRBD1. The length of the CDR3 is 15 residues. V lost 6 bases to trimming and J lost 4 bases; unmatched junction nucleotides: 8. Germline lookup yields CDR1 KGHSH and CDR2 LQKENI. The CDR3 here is CASSITGGRNQPQHF. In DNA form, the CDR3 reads TGTGCCAGCTCTATTACAGGGGGAAGGAATCAGCCCCAGCATTTT. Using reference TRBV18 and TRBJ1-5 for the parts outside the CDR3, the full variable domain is NAGVMQNPRHLVRRRGQEARLRCSPMKGHSHVYWYRQLPEEGLKFMVYLQKENIIDESGMPKERFSAEFPKEGPSILRIQQVVRGDSAAYFCASSITGGRNQPQHFGDGTRLSIL.

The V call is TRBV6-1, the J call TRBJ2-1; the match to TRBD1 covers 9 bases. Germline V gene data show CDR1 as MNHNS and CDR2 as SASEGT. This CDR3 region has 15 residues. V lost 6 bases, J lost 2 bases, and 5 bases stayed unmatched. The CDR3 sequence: CASRYTGGTYNEQFF. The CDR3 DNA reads TGTGCCAGCAGATATACAGGGGGCACCTACAATGAGCAGTTCTTC.

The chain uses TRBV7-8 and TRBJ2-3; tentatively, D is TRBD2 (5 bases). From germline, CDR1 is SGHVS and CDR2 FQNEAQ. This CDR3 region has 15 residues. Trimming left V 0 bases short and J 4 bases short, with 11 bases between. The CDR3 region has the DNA TGTGCCAGCAGCTTAGCGCCTGGGAGAGCAGATACGCAGTATTTT. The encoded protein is CASSLAPGRADTQYF.

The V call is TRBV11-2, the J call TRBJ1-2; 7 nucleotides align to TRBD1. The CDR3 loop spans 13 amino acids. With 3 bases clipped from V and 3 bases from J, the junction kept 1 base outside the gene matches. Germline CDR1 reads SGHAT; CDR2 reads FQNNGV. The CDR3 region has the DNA TGTGCCAGCAGCTTGGGACAGCACTATGGCTACACCTTC. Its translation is CASSLGQHYGYTF.

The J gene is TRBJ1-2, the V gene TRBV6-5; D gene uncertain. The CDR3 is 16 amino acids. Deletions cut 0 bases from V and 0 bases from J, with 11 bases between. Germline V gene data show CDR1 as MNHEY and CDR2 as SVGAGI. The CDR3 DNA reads TGTGCCAGCAGTTACTCGAGAACAGCAGCTAACTATGGCTACACCTTC. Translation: CASSYSRTAANYGYTF.

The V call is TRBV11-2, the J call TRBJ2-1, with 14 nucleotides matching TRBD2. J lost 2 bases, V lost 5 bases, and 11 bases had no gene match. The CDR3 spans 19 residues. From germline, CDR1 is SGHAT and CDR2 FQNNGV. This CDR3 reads CASSTRTSGRSLTYNEQFF. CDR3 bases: TGTGCCAGCAGCACCCGGACTAGCGGGAGGTCCTTAACCTACAATGAGCAGTTCTTC.

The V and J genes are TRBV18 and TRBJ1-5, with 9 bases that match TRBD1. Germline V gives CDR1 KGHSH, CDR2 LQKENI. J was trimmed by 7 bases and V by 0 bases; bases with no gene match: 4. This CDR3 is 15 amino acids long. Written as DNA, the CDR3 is TGTGCCAGCTCACCACCGGGACAGGGAGGCCAGCCCCAGCATTTT. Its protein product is CASSPPGQGGQPQHF.

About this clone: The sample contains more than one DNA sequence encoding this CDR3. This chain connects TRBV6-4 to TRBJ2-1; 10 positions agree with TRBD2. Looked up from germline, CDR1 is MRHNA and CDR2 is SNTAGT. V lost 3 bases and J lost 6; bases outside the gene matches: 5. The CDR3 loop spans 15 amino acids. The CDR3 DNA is TGTGCCAGCAGTGATTCCAGCGGGGGGGCCAATGAGCAGTTCTTC. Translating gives CASSDSSGGANEQFF.

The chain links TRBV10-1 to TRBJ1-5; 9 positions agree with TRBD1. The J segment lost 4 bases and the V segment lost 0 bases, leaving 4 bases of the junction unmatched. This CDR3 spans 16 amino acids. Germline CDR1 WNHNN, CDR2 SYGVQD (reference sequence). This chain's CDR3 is CASSESGTGLNQPQHF. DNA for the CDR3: TGCGCCAGCAGTGAGTCAGGGACAGGGTTAAATCAGCCCCAGCATTTT.

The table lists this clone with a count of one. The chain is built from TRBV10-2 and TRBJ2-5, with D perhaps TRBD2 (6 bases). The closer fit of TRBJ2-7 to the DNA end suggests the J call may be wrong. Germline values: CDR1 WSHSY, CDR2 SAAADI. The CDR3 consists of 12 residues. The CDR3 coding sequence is TGCGCCAGCAGTGACGGGAGCAACGAGCAGTACTTC. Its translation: CASSDGSNEQYF.

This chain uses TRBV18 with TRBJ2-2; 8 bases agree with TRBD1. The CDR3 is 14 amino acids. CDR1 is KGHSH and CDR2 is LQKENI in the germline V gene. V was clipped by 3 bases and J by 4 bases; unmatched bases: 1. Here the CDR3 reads CASSPTGGTGELFF. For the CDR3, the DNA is TGTGCCAGCTCACCCACAGGGGGCACCGGGGAGCTGTTTTTT.

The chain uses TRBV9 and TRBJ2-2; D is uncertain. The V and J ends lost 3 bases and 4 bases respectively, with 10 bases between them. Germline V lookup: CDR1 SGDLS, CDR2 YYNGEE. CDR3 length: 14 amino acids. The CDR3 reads CASSGAGVTGELFF. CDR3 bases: TGTGCCAGCAGCGGGGCAGGTGTCACCGGGGAGCTGTTTTTT.

The CDR3 region has the DNA TGTGCCAGCAGTGAGCTGGGGCGCCGCGTAGCCAAAAACATTCAGTACTTC. Translating it yields CASSELGRRVAKNIQYF. The chain recombines TRBV6-4 with TRBJ2-4; D is possibly TRBD1 (5 bases). CDR3 length equals 17 residues. Trimming left V 3 bases short and J 0 bases short, with 15 bases between. Looked up from germline, CDR1 is MRHNA and CDR2 is SNTAGT.

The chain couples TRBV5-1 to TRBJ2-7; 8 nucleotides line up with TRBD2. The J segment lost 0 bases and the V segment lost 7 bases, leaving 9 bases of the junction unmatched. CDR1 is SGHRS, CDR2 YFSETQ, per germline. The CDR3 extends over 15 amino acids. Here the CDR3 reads CASREGGIFSYEQYF. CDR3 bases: TGCGCCAGCCGGGAGGGAGGGATCTTCTCCTACGAGCAGTACTTC.

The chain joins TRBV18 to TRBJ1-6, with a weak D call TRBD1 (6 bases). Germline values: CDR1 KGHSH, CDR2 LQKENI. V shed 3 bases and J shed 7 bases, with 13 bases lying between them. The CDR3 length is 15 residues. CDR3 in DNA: TGTGCCAGCTCACCCTTACAGGGCTCCAATTCACCCCTCCACTTT. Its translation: CASSPLQGSNSPLHF.

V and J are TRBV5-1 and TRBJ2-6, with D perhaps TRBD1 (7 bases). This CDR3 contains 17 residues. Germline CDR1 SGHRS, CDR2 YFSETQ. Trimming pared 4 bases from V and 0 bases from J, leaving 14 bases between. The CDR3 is CASSAGQPSSGANVLTF. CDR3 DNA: TGCGCCAGCAGCGCGGGACAGCCAAGCTCTGGGGCCAACGTCCTGACTTTC.

The CDR3 sequence: CASSIDPWQGVSGYTF. CDR3 DNA: TGTGCCAGTAGTATAGATCCTTGGCAGGGGGTGTCGGGGTACACCTTC. The gene calls are TRBV19 and TRBJ1-2, with 7 bases that match TRBD1. The germline gives CDR1 LNHDA, CDR2 SQIVND (reference sequence). The V gene end was trimmed by 0 bases and the J gene end by 11 bases; junction bases not matched to a gene: 15. This CDR3 region has 16 residues.

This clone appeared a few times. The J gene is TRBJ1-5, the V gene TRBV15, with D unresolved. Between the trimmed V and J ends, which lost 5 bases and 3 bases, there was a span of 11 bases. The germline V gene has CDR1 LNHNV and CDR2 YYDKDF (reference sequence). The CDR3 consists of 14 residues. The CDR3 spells CATSRGFNNQPQHF. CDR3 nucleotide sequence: TGTGCCACCAGCCGGGGATTTAACAATCAGCCCCAGCATTTT.

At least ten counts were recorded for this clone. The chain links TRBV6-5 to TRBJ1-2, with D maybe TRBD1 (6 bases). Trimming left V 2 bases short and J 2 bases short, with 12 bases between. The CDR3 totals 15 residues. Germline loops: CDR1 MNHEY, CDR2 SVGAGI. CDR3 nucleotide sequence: TGTGCCAGCAGTTACGACCCACAGGGAAACTATGGCTACACCTTC. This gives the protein CASSYDPQGNYGYTF.

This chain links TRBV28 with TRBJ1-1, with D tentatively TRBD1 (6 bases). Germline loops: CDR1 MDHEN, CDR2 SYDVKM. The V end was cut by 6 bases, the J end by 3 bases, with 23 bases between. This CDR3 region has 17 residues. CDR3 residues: CASSPNDLGQRYTEAFF. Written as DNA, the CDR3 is TGTGCCAGCAGCCCGAATGACTTGGGACAAAGGTACACTGAAGCTTTCTTT. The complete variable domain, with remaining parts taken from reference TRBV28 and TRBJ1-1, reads DVKVTQSSRYLVKRTGEKVFLECVQDMDHENMFWYRQDPGLGLRLIYFSYDVKMKEKGDIPEGYSVSREKKERFSLILESASTNQTSMYLCASSPNDLGQRYTEAFFGQGTRLTVV.

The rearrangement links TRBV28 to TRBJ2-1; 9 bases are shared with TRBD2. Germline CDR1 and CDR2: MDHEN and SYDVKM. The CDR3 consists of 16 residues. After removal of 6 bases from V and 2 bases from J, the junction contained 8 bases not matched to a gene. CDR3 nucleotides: TGTGCCAGCAGCAATAGGGCGGGAGGGCCCTACAATGAGCAGTTCTTC. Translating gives CASSNRAGGPYNEQFF.

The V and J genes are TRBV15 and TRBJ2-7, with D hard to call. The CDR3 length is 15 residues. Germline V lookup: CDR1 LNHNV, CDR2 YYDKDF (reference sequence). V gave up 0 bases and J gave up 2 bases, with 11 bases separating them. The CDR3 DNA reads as TGTGCCACCAGCAGAGATCCCCAGCGCACCTACGAGCAGTACTTC. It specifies CATSRDPQRTYEQYF. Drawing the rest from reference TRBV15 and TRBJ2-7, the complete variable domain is DAMVIQNPRYQVTQFGKPVTLSCSQTLNHNVMYWYQQKSSQAPKLLFHYYDKDFNNEADTPDNFQSRRPNTSFCFLDIRSPGLGDTAMYLCATSRDPQRTYEQYFGPGTRLTVT.

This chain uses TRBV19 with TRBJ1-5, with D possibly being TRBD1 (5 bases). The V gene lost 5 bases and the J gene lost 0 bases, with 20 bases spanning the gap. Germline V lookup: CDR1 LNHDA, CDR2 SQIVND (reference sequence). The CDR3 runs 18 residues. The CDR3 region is CASSEVPGRAYSNQPQHF. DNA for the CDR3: TGTGCCAGTAGTGAGGTTCCGGGCAGGGCATATAGCAATCAGCCCCAGCATTTT.

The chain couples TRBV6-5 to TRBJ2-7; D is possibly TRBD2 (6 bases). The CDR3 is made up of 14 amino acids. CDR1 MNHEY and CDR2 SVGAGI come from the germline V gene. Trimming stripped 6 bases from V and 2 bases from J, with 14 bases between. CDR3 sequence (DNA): TGTGCCAGCAGGCCCCAGCGGGCTACCTACGAGCAGTACTTC. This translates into CASRPQRATYEQYF.

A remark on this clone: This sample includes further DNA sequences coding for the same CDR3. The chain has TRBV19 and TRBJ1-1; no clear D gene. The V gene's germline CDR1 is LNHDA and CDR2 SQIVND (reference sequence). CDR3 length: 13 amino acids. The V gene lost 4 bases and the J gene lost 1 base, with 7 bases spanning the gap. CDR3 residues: CASSTTGNTEAFF. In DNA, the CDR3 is TGTGCCAGTAGTACGACGGGGAACACTGAAGCTTTCTTT.

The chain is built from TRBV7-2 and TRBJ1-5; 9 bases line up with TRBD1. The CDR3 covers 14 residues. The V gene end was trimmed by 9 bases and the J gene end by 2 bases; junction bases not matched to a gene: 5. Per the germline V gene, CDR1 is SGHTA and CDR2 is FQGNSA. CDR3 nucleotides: TGTGCCAGGTGGACAGGGGTTGGCAATCAGCCCCAGCATTTT. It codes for CARWTGVGNQPQHF.

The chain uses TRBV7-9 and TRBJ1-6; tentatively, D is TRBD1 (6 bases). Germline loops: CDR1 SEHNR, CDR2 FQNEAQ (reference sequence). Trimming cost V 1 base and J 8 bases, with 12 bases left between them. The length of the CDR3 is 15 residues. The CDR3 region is CASSLVQGSYSPLHF. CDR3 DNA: TGTGCCAGCAGCTTAGTTCAGGGGTCGTATTCACCCCTCCACTTT.

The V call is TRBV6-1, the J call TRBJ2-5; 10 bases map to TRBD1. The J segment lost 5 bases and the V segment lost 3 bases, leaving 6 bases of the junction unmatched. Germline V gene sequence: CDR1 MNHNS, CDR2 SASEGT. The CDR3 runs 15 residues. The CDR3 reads CASSDRQGARETQYF. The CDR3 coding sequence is TGTGCCAGCAGTGATCGACAGGGGGCCAGGGAGACCCAGTACTTC.